Detailed here is one TCR beta chain. Its antigen is unidentified. This sample was taken from a study of T cells in Graves' hyperthyroidism and ophthalmopathy. Points from the study as a whole: Ophthalmopathy was distinguished from stable hyperthyroidism by 13 V-J signatures. A median about 6.5 months before onset, the model predicted ophthalmopathy.

The source material, RNA transcripts, was used to amplify TCR beta CDR3 regions. The HTBI primer set drove a first-round RT-PCR of the TCR CDR3. MiXCR, run by TCRdb on the multiplex PCR reads, gives a single entry per CDR3 protein. The sample carries 400,000 or so distinct CDR3 sequences, about 14% recorded once. This CDR3 has 15 residues. Germline loops: CDR1 LNHDA, CDR2 SQIVND (reference sequence). V was cut by 9 bases and J by 1 base, with 18 bases left in between. Ophthalmopathy patients showed a Clinical Activity Score of at least 3, NOSPECS grade of at least 4 and duration under 3 months. Under 12 ml fresh peripheral blood yielded the PBMCs.

This TCR was sampled from a woman aged 25 to 39 with Graves' ophthalmopathy. Sequences were obtained from blood. The J gene is TRBJ1-1, the V gene TRBV19; D uncertain. CDR3 sequence reads: CASSEWDRQNTEAFF. The CDR3 nucleotides read TGTGCCAGCTCGGAGTGGGATAGACAGAACACTGAAGCTTTCTTT.